Sequencing of this T cell receptor beta chain was carried out in a study of cytomegalovirus exposure and HLA in healthy donors. Study overall: Early released data comprised around 85 million unique TCRs from HLA-typed donors.

General study findings and limits: The study designated 150 to 200 TCR beta chains cytomegalovirus-associated.

The ends were cut back, 5 bases at V and 4 bases at J, with 18 bases in the middle. This CDR3 region has 15 residues. CDR1 LNHNV and CDR2 YYDKDF come from the germline V gene (reference sequence). PCR was performed using 60 Vbeta and 13 Jbeta primers. Sequenced by immunoSEQ multiplex PCR; TCRdb stores in-frame clones only, minus some. The profile covers around 140,000 clones, with over 65% appearing a single time and 1.8% taken by the ten largest. Remarks on this clone: Its antigen is unknown.

This receptor was taken from a female donor in good health and CMV-seropositive. This sequence joins TRBV15 and TRBJ2-7, with a possible D match to TRBD1 (6 bases). Source material: PBMCs. Here the CDR3 reads CATSGTGQDGYEQYF. The CDR3 DNA follows: TGTGCCACCAGCGGGACGGGACAAGACGGTTACGAGCAGTACTTC.